The following is a TCR beta chain sequence with its context. Its antigen is currently unknown. Trimming stripped 7 bases from V and 1 base from J, with 13 bases between. Germline CDR1 and CDR2: LGHDT and YNNKEL (reference sequence). The length of the CDR3 is 14 residues. Indicated treatment: roughly 19 received Ad26.COV2.S at low or high dose, single or two shots; 5 received placebo; per-sample allocation not given. The samples date from day 63 after the first vaccine or placebo injection. Ad26.COV2.S expressed prefusion-stabilized spike from the original Wuhan strain. These data come from a study of Ad26.COV2.S vaccination and SARS-CoV-2 variants. Overall study context: Ad26.COV2.S was injected intramuscularly once or twice, 56 days apart. Study-level findings and limits: Non-spike TCR breadth was similar in vaccine and placebo recipients. Responses of spike-specific T cells (both CD8+ and CD4+) reportedly showed substantial breadth after vaccination.

The data were produced by immunoSEQ multiplex PCR, yet TCRdb's version contains in-frame clones alone and is incomplete. The data hold hundreds of thousands of clones, with roughly 89% observed a single time. This TCR came from a person aged 18 to 65 who received the Ad26.COV2.S COVID-19 vaccine or a placebo. This chain joins TRBV3-1 (or the pseudogene TRBV3-2) and TRBJ1-1, with D hard to call. The sample in question was peripheral blood, obtained in a trial of Ad26.COV2.S vaccine versus placebo. CDR3 bases: TGTGCCAGCACTACGACTAGGGAGAACACTGAAGCTTTCTTT. As protein: CASTTTRENTEAFF.